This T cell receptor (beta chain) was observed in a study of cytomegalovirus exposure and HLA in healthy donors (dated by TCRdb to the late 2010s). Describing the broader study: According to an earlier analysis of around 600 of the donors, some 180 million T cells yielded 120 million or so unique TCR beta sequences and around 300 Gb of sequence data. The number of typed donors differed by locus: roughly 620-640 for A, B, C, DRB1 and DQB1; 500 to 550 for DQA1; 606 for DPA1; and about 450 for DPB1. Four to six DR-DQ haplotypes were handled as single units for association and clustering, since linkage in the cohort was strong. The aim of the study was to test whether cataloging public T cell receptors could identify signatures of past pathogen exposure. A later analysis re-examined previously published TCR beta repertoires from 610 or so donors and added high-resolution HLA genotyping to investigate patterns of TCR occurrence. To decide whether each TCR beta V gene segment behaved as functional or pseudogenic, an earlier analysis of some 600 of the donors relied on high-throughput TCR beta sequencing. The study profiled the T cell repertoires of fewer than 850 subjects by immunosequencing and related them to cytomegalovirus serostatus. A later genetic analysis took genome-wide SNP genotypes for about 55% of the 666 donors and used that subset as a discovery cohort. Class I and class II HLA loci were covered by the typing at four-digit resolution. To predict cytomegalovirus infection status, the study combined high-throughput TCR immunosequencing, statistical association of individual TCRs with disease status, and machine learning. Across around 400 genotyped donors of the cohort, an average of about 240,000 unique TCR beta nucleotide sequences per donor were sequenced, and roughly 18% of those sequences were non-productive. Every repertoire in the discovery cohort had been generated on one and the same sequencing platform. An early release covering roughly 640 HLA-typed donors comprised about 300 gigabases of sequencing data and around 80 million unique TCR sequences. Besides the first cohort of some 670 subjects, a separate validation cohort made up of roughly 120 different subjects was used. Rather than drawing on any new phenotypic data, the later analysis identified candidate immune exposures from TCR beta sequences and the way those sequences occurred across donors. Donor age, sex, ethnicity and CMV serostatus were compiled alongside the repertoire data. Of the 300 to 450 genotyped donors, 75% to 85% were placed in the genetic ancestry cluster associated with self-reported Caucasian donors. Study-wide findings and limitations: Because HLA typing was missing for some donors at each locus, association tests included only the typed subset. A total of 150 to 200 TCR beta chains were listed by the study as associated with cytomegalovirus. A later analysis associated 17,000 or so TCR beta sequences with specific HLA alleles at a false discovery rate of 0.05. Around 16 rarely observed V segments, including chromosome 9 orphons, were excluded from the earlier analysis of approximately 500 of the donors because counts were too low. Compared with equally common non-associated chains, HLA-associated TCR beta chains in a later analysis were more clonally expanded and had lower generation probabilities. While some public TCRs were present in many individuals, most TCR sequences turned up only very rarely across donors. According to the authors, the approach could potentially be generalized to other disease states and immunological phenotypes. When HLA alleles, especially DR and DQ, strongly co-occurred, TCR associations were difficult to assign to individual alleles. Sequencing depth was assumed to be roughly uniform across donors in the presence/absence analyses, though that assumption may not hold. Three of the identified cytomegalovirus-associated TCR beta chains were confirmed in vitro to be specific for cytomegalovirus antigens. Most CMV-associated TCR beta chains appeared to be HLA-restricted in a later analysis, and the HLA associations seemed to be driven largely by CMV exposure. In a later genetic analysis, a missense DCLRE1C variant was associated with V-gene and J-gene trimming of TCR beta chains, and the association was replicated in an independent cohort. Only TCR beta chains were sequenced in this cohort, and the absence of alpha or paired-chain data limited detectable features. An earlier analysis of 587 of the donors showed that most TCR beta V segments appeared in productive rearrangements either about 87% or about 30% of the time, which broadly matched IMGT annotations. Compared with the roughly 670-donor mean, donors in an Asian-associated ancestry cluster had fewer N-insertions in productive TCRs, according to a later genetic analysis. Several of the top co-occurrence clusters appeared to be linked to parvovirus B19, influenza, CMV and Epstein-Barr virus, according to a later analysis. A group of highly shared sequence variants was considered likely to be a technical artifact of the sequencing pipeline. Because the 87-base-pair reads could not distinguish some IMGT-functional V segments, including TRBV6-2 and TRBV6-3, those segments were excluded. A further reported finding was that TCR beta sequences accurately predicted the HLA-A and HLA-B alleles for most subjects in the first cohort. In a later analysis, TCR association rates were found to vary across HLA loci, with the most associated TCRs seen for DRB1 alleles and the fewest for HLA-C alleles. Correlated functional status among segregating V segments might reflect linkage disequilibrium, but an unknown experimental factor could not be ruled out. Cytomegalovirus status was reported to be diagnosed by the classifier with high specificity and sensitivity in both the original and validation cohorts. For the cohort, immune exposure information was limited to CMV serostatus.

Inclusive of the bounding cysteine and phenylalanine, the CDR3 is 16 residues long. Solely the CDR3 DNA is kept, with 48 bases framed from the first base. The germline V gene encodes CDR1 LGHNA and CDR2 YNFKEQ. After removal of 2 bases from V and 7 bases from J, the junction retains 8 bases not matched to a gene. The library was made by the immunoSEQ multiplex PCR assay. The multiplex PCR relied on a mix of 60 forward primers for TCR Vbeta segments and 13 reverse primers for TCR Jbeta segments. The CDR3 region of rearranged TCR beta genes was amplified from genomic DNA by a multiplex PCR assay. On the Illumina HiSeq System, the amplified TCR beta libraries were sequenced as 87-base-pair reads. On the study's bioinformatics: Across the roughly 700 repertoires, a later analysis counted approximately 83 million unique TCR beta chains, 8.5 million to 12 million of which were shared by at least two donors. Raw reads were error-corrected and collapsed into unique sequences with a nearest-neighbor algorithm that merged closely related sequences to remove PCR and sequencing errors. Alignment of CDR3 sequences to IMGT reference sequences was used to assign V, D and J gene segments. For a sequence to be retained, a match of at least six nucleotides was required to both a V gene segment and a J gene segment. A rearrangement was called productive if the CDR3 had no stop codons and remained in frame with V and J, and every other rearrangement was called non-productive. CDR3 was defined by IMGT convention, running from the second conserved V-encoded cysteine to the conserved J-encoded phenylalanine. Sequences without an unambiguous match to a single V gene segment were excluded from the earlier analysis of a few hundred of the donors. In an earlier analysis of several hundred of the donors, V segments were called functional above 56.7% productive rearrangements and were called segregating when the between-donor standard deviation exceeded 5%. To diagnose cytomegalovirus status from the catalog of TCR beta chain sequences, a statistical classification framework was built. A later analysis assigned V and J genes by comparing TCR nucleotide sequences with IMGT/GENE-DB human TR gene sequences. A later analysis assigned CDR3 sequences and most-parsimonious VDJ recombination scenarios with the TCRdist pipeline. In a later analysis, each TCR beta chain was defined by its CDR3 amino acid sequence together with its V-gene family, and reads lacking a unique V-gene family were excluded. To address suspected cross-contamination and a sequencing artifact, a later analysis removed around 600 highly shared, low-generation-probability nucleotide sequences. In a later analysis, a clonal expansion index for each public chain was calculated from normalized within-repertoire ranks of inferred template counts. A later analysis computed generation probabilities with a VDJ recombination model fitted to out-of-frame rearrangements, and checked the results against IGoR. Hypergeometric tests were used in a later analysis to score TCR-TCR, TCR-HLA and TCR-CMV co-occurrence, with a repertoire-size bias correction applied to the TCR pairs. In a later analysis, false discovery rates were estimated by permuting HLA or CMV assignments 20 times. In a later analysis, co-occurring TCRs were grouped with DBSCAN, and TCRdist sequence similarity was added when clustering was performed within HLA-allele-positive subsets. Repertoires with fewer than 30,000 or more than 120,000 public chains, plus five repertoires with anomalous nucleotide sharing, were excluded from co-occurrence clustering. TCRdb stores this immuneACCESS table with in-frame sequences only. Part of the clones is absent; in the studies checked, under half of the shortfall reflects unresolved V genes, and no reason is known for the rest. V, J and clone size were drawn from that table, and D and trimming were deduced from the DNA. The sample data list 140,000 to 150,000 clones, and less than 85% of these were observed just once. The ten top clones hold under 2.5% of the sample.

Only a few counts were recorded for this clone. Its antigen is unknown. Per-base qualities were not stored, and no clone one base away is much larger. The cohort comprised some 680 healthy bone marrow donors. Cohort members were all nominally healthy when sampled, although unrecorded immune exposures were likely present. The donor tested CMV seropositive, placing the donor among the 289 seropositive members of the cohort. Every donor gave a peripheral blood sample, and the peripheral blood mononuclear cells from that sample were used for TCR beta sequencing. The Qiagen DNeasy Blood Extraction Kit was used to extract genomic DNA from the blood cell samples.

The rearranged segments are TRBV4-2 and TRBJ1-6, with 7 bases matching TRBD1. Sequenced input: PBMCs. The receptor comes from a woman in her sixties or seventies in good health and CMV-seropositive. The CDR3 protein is CASSQSGTDKNSPLHF. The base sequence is TGTGCCAGCAGCCAATCCGGGACAGACAAAAATTCACCCCTCCACTTT.